A selection of T cell receptor beta chains follows, all from one sample in a study of blood T cell repertoires in COVID-19. Assay used: immunoSEQ multiplex PCR; TCRdb lists only in-frame clones, some missing. The sample yields approximately 230,000 clones, 88% seen once. Input material: peripheral blood. The receptors originated from a young woman with COVID-19, enrolled during active disease. Each CDR3 is given with its conserved first and last residue. Each record gives: V gene, CDR3 length, D gene, J gene, clone size, CDR3 DNA, CDR3 protein. A D gene is named only where the DNA matches it firmly. The size of a clone is reported for some rows only, either as once, few or many, or as a class for expanded clones.

TRBV2	15	TRBD2	TRBJ2-1	-	TGTGCCAGCAGTGTTGGACTAGCGGGCTACAATGAGCAGTTCTTC	CASSVGLAGYNEQFF
TRBV2	11	TRBD1	TRBJ2-1	-	TGTGCCTCGACAGGGGGGTATGAGCAGTTCTTC	CASTGGYEQFF
TRBV2	16	-	TRBJ1-3	-	TGTGCCAGCAGTGAACGCAGGGGAACCTCTGGAAACACCATATATTTT	CASSERRGTSGNTIYF
TRBV28	14	TRBD1	TRBJ1-2	-	TGTGCCAGCAGTTCATCAGGGGGTAACTATGGCTACACCTTC	CASSSSGGNYGYTF
TRBV5-5	18	-	TRBJ2-5	-	TGTGCCAGCAGCTCTTCCCCGTCTGAGCGCGGGTACCAAGAGACCCAGTACTTC	CASSSSPSERGYQETQYF
TRBV19	17	-	TRBJ2-6	-	TGTGCCAGTACCCAGGTGATTGGGTTCTCTGGGGCCAACGTCCTGACTTTC	CASTQVIGFSGANVLTF
TRBV3-1/TRBV3-2	13	-	TRBJ2-2	-	TGTGCCAGCCACAGGGAGGGCACCGGGGAGCTGTTTTTT	CASHREGTGELFF
TRBV5-1	17	-	TRBJ1-4	-	TGCGCCAGCAGCTTGGATCCTACAGGGCCAACTAATGAAAAACTGTTTTTT	CASSLDPTGPTNEKLFF
TRBV27	16	-	TRBJ1-5	few	TGTGCCAGCAGTCCCCATCCAATGGGGGGGCATCAGCCCCAGCATTTT	CASSPHPMGGHQPQHF
TRBV7-9	11	-	TRBJ1-1	-	TGTGCCAGCAGCCCGACCGGGGAAGCTTTCTTT	CASSPTGEAFF
TRBV5-6	15	-	TRBJ2-3	-	TGTGCCAGCAGCTTGGTCGCGAATTACGCAGATACGCAGTATTTT	CASSLVANYADTQYF
TRBV13	13	TRBD1	TRBJ1-2	-	TGTGCCAGCAGCTCGGGACAGTCCCGCGGCTACACCTTC	CASSSGQSRGYTF
TRBV6-5	13	TRBD1	TRBJ2-5	-	TGTGCCAGCAGCCGGGGACAGACGGAGACCCAGTACTTC	CASSRGQTETQYF
TRBV5-4	15	-	TRBJ1-2	-	TGTGCCAGCAGCTTGATGCTTGAGGGTCCCTATGGCTACACCTTC	CASSLMLEGPYGYTF
TRBV18	16	TRBD2	TRBJ2-1	few	TGTGCCAGCTCACTAGGAGCGGGAGCAGGGTACAATGAGCAGTTCTTC	CASSLGAGAGYNEQFF
TRBV5-8	14	TRBD2	TRBJ2-3	-	TGTGCCAGGGCGGGGGTCGCAAAGACAGATACGCAGTATTTT	CARAGVAKTDTQYF
TRBV9	19	TRBD2	TRBJ2-5	-	TGTGCCAGCAGCGAGAGTCTCGGACTAGCGGGAGGAAGACAAGAGACCCAGTACTTC	CASSESLGLAGGRQETQYF
TRBV4-3	16	TRBD2	TRBJ2-3	-	TGCGCCAGCAGCCAAGGGCTAGCGGGGTCCACAGATACGCAGTATTTT	CASSQGLAGSTDTQYF
TRBV18	15	-	TRBJ1-4	-	TGTGCCAGCTCATTACAGGGAGCAACTAATGAAAAACTGTTTTTT	CASSLQGATNEKLFF
TRBV11-1	14	TRBD2	TRBJ2-3	-	TGTGCCAGCAGTCGGGACTATAGCACAGATACGCAGTATTTT	CASSRDYSTDTQYF
TRBV3-1/TRBV3-2	14	-	TRBJ2-5	few	TGTGCCAGCAGCCAAGACCTCGACAGAGAGACCCAGTACTTC	CASSQDLDRETQYF
TRBV5-1	17	TRBD2	TRBJ2-3	-	TGCGCCAGCAGCTTGGGAGTAGCGGGGGGTTTCACAGATACGCAGTATTTT	CASSLGVAGGFTDTQYF
TRBV18	14	TRBD1	TRBJ1-2	-	TGTGCCAGCTCCGAGACAGGGCCAAACTATGGCTACACCTTC	CASSETGPNYGYTF
TRBV29-1	16	TRBD1	TRBJ2-7	-	TGCAGCGTTGAAGAGTTGAGAGGGACAGGGGCCTACGAGCAGTACTTC	CSVEELRGTGAYEQYF
TRBV4-1	17	TRBD2	TRBJ2-1	-	TGCGCCAGCAGCCAGGTAGCGGGAGGCCCTTTGTCCAATGAGCAGTTCTTC	CASSQVAGGPLSNEQFF
TRBV5-1	15	TRBD1	TRBJ2-1	-	TGCGCCAGCAGCTTGGCCGGGACAGGGGGCGGAGAGCTGTTCTTC	CASSLAGTGGGELFF
TRBV5-1	14	-	TRBJ2-7	-	TGCGCCAGCAGCGCTTCTCGGGACACCTACGAGCAGTACTTC	CASSASRDTYEQYF
TRBV9	15	-	TRBJ1-2	once	TGTGCCAGCAGCTTCTACTCGGGGTCCATCTATGGCTACACCTTC	CASSFYSGSIYGYTF
TRBV10-1	14	TRBD1	TRBJ2-1	-	TGCGCCAGCAGTGATAGAGGGGGCCCCGATGAGCAGTTCTTC	CASSDRGGPDEQFF
TRBV5-1	15	TRBD2	TRBJ2-3	-	TGCGCCAGCAGCCAACAACTAGCGGGAGTAGATACGCAGTATTTT	CASSQQLAGVDTQYF
TRBV5-5	15	-	TRBJ2-7	once	TGTGCCAGCAGCTTGTCTCCTGCGGCAAATTACGAGCAGTACTTC	CASSLSPAANYEQYF
TRBV28	16	-	TRBJ2-5	-	TGTGCCAGCAGTTTAGGGGTTCTGGGACTTCAAGAGACCCAGTACTTC	CASSLGVLGLQETQYF
TRBV7-9	13	TRBD1	TRBJ2-1	-	TGTGCCAGCAGGGGACAGGGGATACATGAGCAGTTCTTC	CASRGQGIHEQFF
TRBV4-3	13	-	TRBJ1-1	-	TGCGCCAGCAGCCAATACAGGAAGACTGAAGCTTTCTTT	CASSQYRKTEAFF
TRBV28	13	TRBD1	TRBJ1-2	few	TGTGCCACCTCAAGGACAGGCGCGTGGGGCTACACCTTC	CATSRTGAWGYTF
TRBV6-2/TRBV6-3	15	TRBD2	TRBJ2-1	-	TGTGCCAGCAGTCAGACTAGCGGGACCTACAATGAGCAGTTCTTC	CASSQTSGTYNEQFF
TRBV7-2	14	TRBD1	TRBJ2-5	-	TGTGCCAGCAGCGCCGGGACAGACCAAGAGACCCAGTACTTC	CASSAGTDQETQYF
TRBV11-2	16	TRBD1	TRBJ1-6	-	TGTGCCAGCAGCCGATTGGGACAGGCGGATAATTCACCCCTCCACTTT	CASSRLGQADNSPLHF
TRBV11-3	15	-	TRBJ2-1	-	TGTGCCAGCGCTGCAGACAGTTCGACCGTCCATGAGCAGTTCTTC	CASAADSSTVHEQFF
TRBV5-8	15	-	TRBJ1-2	-	TGTGCCAGCAGCTTGGATGAAAGAGCCCCATATGGCTACACCTTC	CASSLDERAPYGYTF
TRBV6-5	16	-	TRBJ1-2	-	TGTGCCAGCAGTTACGGGGGGGGAGAGCAGCAGTATGGCTACACCTTC	CASSYGGGEQQYGYTF
TRBV11-2	14	-	TRBJ2-5	many	TGTGCCAGCACTGCACTCGACAGAAAGACGACCCAGTACTTC	CASTALDRKTTQYF
TRBV7-9	12	-	TRBJ2-7	-	TGTGCCAGCAGCGGCGCGGACTACGAGCAGTACTTC	CASSGADYEQYF
TRBV12-3/TRBV12-4	13	-	TRBJ1-1	-	TGTGCCAGCAGCCGAAATCTAGTAACTGAAGCTTTCTTT	CASSRNLVTEAFF
TRBV29-1	16	TRBD1	TRBJ2-1	-	TGCAGCGTTCAGACAGGGCAGGATTATTACTACAATGAGCAGTTCTTC	CSVQTGQDYYYNEQFF
TRBV7-9	13	-	TRBJ1-1	-	TGTGCCAGCAGCTTAGCCCCGGGGGATAAAGCTTTCTTT	CASSLAPGDKAFF
TRBV18	14	TRBD1	TRBJ2-7	-	TGTGCCAGCTCACCAGGAGACAGGGTACGCGAGCAGTACTTC	CASSPGDRVREQYF
TRBV3-1/TRBV3-2	14	TRBD2	TRBJ2-5	-	TGTGCCAGCAGCCCTTTAGCGGGGGGGGAGACCCAGTACTTC	CASSPLAGGETQYF
TRBV5-1	16	TRBD2	TRBJ2-5	once	TGCGCCAGCAGCCTCTACCTAGCGGGAGGTGGAGAGACCCAGTACTTC	CASSLYLAGGGETQYF
TRBV24-1	19	TRBD2	TRBJ2-3	-	TGTGCCACCAGTGACCCCCAGACTAGCGGGGGGAAACCACCAGATACGCAGTATTTT	CATSDPQTSGGKPPDTQYF
TRBV27	14	-	TRBJ1-6	-	TGTGCCAGCAGTTTAGGCAGAGGAGGTTCACCCCTCCACTTT	CASSLGRGGSPLHF
TRBV7-2	15	TRBD1	TRBJ1-2	-	TGTGCCAGCAGCGCGCGACAGGGGGACTGGGATGGCTACACCTTC	CASSARQGDWDGYTF
TRBV9	16	TRBD2	TRBJ2-5	-	TGTGCCAGCAGCCCCGAGATTGGCGGGAGAAGAGAGACCCAGTACTTC	CASSPEIGGRRETQYF
TRBV12-3/TRBV12-4	13	TRBD1	TRBJ1-2	-	TGTGCCAGCAGTCCTCAGGGGGGCTATGGCTACACCTTC	CASSPQGGYGYTF
TRBV4-3	13	-	TRBJ1-1	-	TGCGCCAGCCGAGGTATCCCGAACACTGAAGCTTTCTTT	CASRGIPNTEAFF
TRBV30	17	-	TRBJ1-2	-	TGTGCCTGGAGCCGACCTTCGGGGGGAAGAACCAACTATGGCTACACCTTC	CAWSRPSGGRTNYGYTF
TRBV5-4	14	-	TRBJ1-1	-	TGTGCCAGCAGCTTGGGGGGGAGGGGCACTGAAGCTTTCTTT	CASSLGGRGTEAFF